This paragraph reports one TCR beta chain. The data were obtained in a study of OX40 agonist ivuxolimab in advanced cancers. Sequencing used immunoSEQ multiplex PCR; TCRdb keeps in-frame clones, though not all of them. Counted here are about 70,000 clones, 92% occurring once; the ten biggest clones make up around 8%. Per germline, CDR1 SGDLS and CDR2 YYNGEE. V was shortened by 0 bases and J by 4 bases, with 6 bases between the two germline ends. The CDR3 spans 13 residues. The chain recombines TRBV9 with TRBJ2-3, with unresolved D. The TCR was taken from an adult with an advanced solid tumor such as melanoma, head and neck, liver or kidney cancer. The sample consisted of CD4+ or CD8+ T cells sorted from blood, taken in a trial of the OX40 agonist ivuxolimab. The CDR3 bases are TGTGCCAGCAGCGTAGGCTCTCCAGATACGCAGTATTTT. Amino acids: CASSVGSPDTQYF. The full variable domain, with the rest looked up from reference TRBV9 and TRBJ2-3, is DSGVTQTPKHLITATGQRVTLRCSPRSGDLSVYWYQQSLDQGLQFLIQYYNGEERAKGNILERFSAQQFPDLHSELNLSSLELGDSALYFCASSVGSPDTQYFGPGTRLTVL.